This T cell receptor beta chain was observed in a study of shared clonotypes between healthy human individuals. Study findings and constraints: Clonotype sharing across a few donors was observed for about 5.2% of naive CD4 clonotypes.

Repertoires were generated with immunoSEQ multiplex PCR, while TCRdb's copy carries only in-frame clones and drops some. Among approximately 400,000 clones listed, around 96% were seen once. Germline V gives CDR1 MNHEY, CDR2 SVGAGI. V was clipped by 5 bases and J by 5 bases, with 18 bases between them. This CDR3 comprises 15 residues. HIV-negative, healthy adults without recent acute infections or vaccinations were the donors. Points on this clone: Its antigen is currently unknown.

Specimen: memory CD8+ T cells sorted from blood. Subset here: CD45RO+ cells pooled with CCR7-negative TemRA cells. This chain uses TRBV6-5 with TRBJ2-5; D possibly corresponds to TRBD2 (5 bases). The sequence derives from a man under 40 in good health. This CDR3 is CASSSWLAGRETQYF. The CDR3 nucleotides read TGTGCCAGCAGTAGTTGGCTAGCAGGAAGGGAGACCCAGTACTTC.